This is a list of T cell receptor beta chains from one sample in a study of identifying expanded T cells in peripheral blood. Profiling relied on immunoSEQ multiplex PCR, and the TCRdb table lists in-frame clones only, not all of them. The repertoire consists of under 150,000 clones, with around nine tenths occurring once and the leading ten covering 8.4%. The material sequenced was blood. These receptors were obtained from a person between 18 and 75 years old in good health. Each CDR3 is given with its conserved first and last residue. The D gene is left open where the match is weak. Not every row has a clone size; where given, it reads once, few, many or a size class.

TRBV4-2	TRBJ2-2	-	TRBD1	CASSLLRQGGELFF	TGTGCCAGCAGCCTCCTAAGACAGGGCGGGGAGCTGTTTTTT
TRBV19	TRBJ1-5	-	-	CASTISNQPQHF	TGTGCCAGTACCATTAGCAATCAGCCCCAGCATTTT
TRBV14	TRBJ2-3	-	TRBD1	CASSQGTGPYTQYF	TGTGCCAGCAGCCAGGGGACAGGGCCGTATACGCAGTATTTT
TRBV2	TRBJ2-5	-	TRBD1	CASRENRGSSQETQYF	TGTGCCAGCAGGGAGAACAGGGGTTCTTCGCAAGAGACCCAGTACTTC
TRBV18	TRBJ2-1	-	-	CASSPARYNEQFF	TGTGCCAGCTCACCAGCCAGATACAATGAGCAGTTCTTC
TRBV5-1	TRBJ1-4	-	-	CASSTGRGNEKLFF	TGCGCCAGCAGCACTGGGCGAGGTAATGAAAAACTGTTTTTT
TRBV14	TRBJ2-3	-	-	CASSPPGLWGHTQYF	TGTGCCAGCAGCCCACCGGGCCTATGGGGCCATACGCAGTATTTT
TRBV6-5	TRBJ2-7	-	TRBD1	CASSFDRASTEQYF	TGTGCCAGCAGTTTTGACAGGGCGAGCACCGAGCAGTACTTC
TRBV9	TRBJ2-5	-	-	CASSVDRTQYF	TGTGCCAGCAGCGTAGACCGGACCCAGTACTTC
TRBV6-1	TRBJ2-7	once	TRBD1	CASSEALLQGAEEQYF	TGTGCCAGCAGTGAAGCGCTTCTTCAGGGGGCGGAGGAGCAGTACTTC
TRBV30	TRBJ1-5	-	-	CALTGQAGQPQHF	TGTGCCCTCACCGGGCAGGCTGGTCAGCCCCAGCATTTT
TRBV25-1	TRBJ1-2	few	TRBD1	CATTQGAYGYTF	TGTGCCACCACCCAGGGGGCCTATGGCTACACCTTC
TRBV7-9	TRBJ2-5	-	-	CASSFGTKQETQYF	TGTGCCAGCAGCTTCGGGACAAAGCAAGAGACCCAGTACTTC
TRBV7-9	TRBJ2-7	-	TRBD1	CASSLDRSYEQYF	TGTGCCAGCAGCCTGGACAGGTCCTACGAGCAGTACTTC
TRBV6-5	TRBJ1-3	-	-	CASRGWQGNTIYF	TGTGCCAGCAGGGGGTGGCAAGGAAACACCATATATTTT
TRBV28	TRBJ2-5	-	TRBD2	CAAGLAVSRTQYF	TGTGCCGCGGGACTAGCGGTGTCCAGGACCCAGTACTTC
TRBV7-2	TRBJ1-5	few	-	CASSSGRPEGPQHF	TGTGCCAGCAGCTCAGGCCGGCCCGAAGGGCCCCAGCATTTT
TRBV19	TRBJ2-7	-	-	CASSLLGGRGFISYEQYF	TGTGCCAGTAGCTTACTCGGGGGGCGCGGATTTATCTCCTACGAGCAGTACTTC
TRBV5-1	TRBJ2-7	-	-	CASSPTSSYEQYF	TGCGCCAGCAGCCCGACTAGTTCCTACGAGCAGTACTTC
TRBV7-2	TRBJ1-1	once	TRBD1	CASSYDRDSIRTEAFF	TGTGCCAGCAGCTACGACAGGGATTCGATAAGGACTGAAGCTTTCTTT
TRBV13	TRBJ2-2	once	TRBD2	CASSLSLLVAGSNTGELFF	TGTGCCAGCAGCTTATCCCTGTTGGTAGCGGGGTCGAACACCGGGGAGCTGTTTTTT
TRBV5-1	TRBJ1-5	-	-	CASSLGSGQPQHF	TGCGCCAGCAGCTTGGGTTCGGGACAGCCCCAGCATTTT
TRBV7-8	TRBJ2-3	-	TRBD2	CASSDNWGGVTDTQYF	TGTGCCAGCAGCGACAACTGGGGGGGGGTCACAGATACGCAGTATTTT
TRBV7-9	TRBJ2-1	many	TRBD2	CASSKPASGEIYNEQFF	TGTGCCAGCAGCAAACCGGCTAGCGGAGAGATCTACAATGAGCAGTTCTTC
TRBV5-1	TRBJ1-5	-	-	CASSTQSNQPQHF	TGCGCCAGCAGCACCCAAAGCAATCAGCCCCAGCATTTT
TRBV5-4	TRBJ2-2	-	TRBD2	CASSLYSSGSPGELFF	TGTGCCAGCAGCTTGTATTCTAGCGGGAGTCCCGGGGAGCTGTTTTTT
TRBV5-1	TRBJ2-3	-	-	CASSQLGGTQYF	TGCGCCAGCAGCCAGTTGGGGGGTACGCAGTATTTT
TRBV5-1	TRBJ2-7	-	-	CASSLEQGGGEQYF	TGCGCCAGCAGCTTGGAGCAGGGTGGTGGCGAGCAGTACTTC
TRBV11-1	TRBJ2-3	-	TRBD1	CASSTRDRGISTDTQYF	TGTGCCAGCAGCACCCGGGACAGGGGGATTAGCACAGATACGCAGTATTTT
TRBV19	TRBJ1-1	-	-	CASSDTGIAFF	TGTGCCAGTAGTGACACAGGGATAGCTTTCTTT
TRBV19	TRBJ2-2	-	TRBD2	CASSMRLAPTGELFF	TGTGCCAGTAGTATGAGACTAGCGCCTACCGGGGAGCTGTTTTTT
TRBV19	TRBJ2-5	-	TRBD2	CASSPWTSGRRETQYF	TGTGCCAGTAGTCCCTGGACTAGCGGGAGACGAGAGACCCAGTACTTC
TRBV5-1	TRBJ2-5	-	TRBD2	CASSTGGLAGQETQYF	TGCGCCAGCAGCACCGGGGGACTAGCGGGCCAAGAGACCCAGTACTTC
TRBV28	TRBJ2-5	-	TRBD2	CASSLYASGQETQYF	TGTGCCAGCAGTTTATATGCTAGCGGGCAAGAGACCCAGTACTTC
TRBV29-1	TRBJ1-1	-	TRBD1	CSVERFGTGAFF	TGCAGCGTTGAACGCTTTGGGACAGGAGCTTTCTTT
TRBV27	TRBJ1-5	-	-	CASSLIGGTQPQHF	TGTGCCAGCAGTTTAATTGGGGGGACTCAGCCCCAGCATTTT
TRBV5-6	TRBJ2-7	-	-	CASSLGASRYF	TGTGCCAGCAGCTTGGGGGCTAGCCGGTACTTC
TRBV30	TRBJ1-6	-	TRBD1	CAWSMGQGGSPLHF	TGTGCCTGGAGTATGGGGCAGGGGGGTTCACCCCTCCACTTT
TRBV5-1	TRBJ2-1	-	TRBD2	CASSPQGTSGRDGAQFF	TGCGCCAGCAGCCCGCAAGGGACTAGCGGGAGGGATGGGGCGCAGTTCTTC
TRBV10-1	TRBJ2-7	-	-	CASSESGNSYEQYF	TGCGCCAGCAGTGAGTCGGGGAACTCCTACGAGCAGTACTTC
TRBV5-1	TRBJ2-1	-	TRBD2	CASSLISGGDNEQFF	TGCGCCAGCAGCTTGATCAGCGGGGGGGACAATGAGCAGTTCTTC
TRBV19	TRBJ1-1	once	-	CASSPLGRNTEAFF	TGTGCCAGTAGTCCCCTCGGGAGGAACACTGAAGCTTTCTTT
TRBV5-1	TRBJ2-4	-	-	CASSLAGAPAKNIQYF	TGCGCCAGCAGCTTGGCCGGGGCCCCAGCCAAAAACATTCAGTACTTC
TRBV10-3	TRBJ2-7	-	TRBD2	CAISGKGLALAYEQYF	TGTGCCATCAGTGGCAAGGGACTAGCGCTCGCCTACGAGCAGTACTTC
TRBV5-6	TRBJ1-2	-	-	CASSPYGGRDYGYTF	TGTGCCAGCAGCCCCTACGGAGGTAGGGACTATGGCTACACCTTC
TRBV14	TRBJ1-4	few	TRBD1	CASSQNGWRTGREKLFF	TGTGCCAGCAGCCAAAATGGGTGGAGGACAGGGAGAGAAAAACTGTTTTTT
TRBV5-1	TRBJ2-3	-	-	CASSLGPADTQYF	TGCGCCAGCAGCTTGGGCCCGGCGGATACGCAGTATTTT
TRBV9	TRBJ2-3	-	-	CASSVGRARADTQYF	TGTGCCAGCAGCGTAGGCAGGGCAAGGGCAGATACGCAGTATTTT
TRBV6-5	TRBJ2-7	few	-	CASHTGSSYEQYF	TGTGCCTCCCACACCGGGAGCTCCTACGAGCAGTACTTC
TRBV28	TRBJ1-3	-	-	CASSQGTTGNTIYF	TGTGCCAGCAGTCAAGGGACAACCGGAAACACCATATATTTT
TRBV5-1	TRBJ2-2	few	-	CASSLVGTPNTGELFF	TGCGCCAGCAGCTTGGTAGGGACACCCAACACCGGGGAGCTGTTTTTT
TRBV4-3	TRBJ1-2	-	TRBD1	CASSQDRAGGYYGYTF	TGCGCCAGCAGCCAAGATCGGGCAGGGGGCTACTATGGCTACACCTTC
TRBV27	TRBJ1-2	once	-	CVSDSYGYTF	TGCGTCTCGGACAGTTATGGCTACACCTTC
TRBV6-6	TRBJ1-4	-	TRBD1	CASSYSKSGGNEKLFF	TGTGCCAGCAGTTACTCAAAATCAGGGGGAAATGAAAAACTGTTTTTT
TRBV28	TRBJ2-1	-	-	CASSLKYPNEQFF	TGTGCCAGCAGTCTGAAATACCCCAATGAGCAGTTCTTC
TRBV9	TRBJ2-7	-	TRBD2	CASSPTPGLADYEQYF	TGTGCCAGCAGCCCAACCCCGGGACTAGCAGACTACGAGCAGTACTTC
TRBV29-1	TRBJ1-1	-	-	CSVEDLIGQNTEAFF	TGCAGCGTTGAAGATCTGATAGGCCAGAACACTGAAGCTTTCTTT